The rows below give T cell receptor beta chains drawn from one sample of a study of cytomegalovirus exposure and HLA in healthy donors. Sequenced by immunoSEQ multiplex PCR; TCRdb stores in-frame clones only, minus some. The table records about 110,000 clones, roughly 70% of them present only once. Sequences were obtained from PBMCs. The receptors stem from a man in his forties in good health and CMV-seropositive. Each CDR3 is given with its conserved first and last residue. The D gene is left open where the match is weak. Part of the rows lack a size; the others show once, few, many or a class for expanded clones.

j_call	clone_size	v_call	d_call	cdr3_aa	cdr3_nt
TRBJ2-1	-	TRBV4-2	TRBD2	CASRSGSSYNEQFF	TGTGCCAGCAGAAGCGGGAGCTCCTACAATGAGCAGTTCTTC
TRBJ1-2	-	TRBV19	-	CASSIDNIYGYTF	TGTGCCAGTAGTATTGACAACATCTACGGCTACACCTTC
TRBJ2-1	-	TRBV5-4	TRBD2	CASSGLDYNEQFF	TGTGCCAGCAGCGGACTAGACTACAATGAGCAGTTCTTC
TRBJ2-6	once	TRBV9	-	CASSPGSSVSAGANVLTF	TGTGCCAGCAGCCCCGGGTCGAGTGTTTCAGCTGGGGCCAACGTCCTGACTTTC
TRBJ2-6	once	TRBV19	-	CASSEFSGANVLTF	TGTGCCAGTAGCGAGTTCTCTGGGGCCAACGTCCTGACTTTC
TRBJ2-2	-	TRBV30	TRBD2	CAWIEREGLNTGELFF	TGTGCCTGGATCGAGCGGGAGGGCCTCAACACCGGGGAGCTGTTTTTT
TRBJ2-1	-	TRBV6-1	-	CASSEDPSTYNEQFF	TGTGCCAGCAGTGAAGACCCTAGCACCTACAATGAGCAGTTCTTC
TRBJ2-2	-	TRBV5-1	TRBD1	CASSGGQGFTGELFF	TGCGCCAGCAGCGGGGGACAGGGATTTACCGGGGAGCTGTTTTTT
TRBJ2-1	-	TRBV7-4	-	CASSRSRMVSYNEQFF	TGTGCCAGCAGCCGATCGAGGATGGTCTCCTACAATGAGCAGTTCTTC
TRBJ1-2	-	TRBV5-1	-	CASSVNRELSNYGYTF	TGCGCCAGCAGCGTGAACAGGGAACTTTCTAACTATGGCTACACCTTC
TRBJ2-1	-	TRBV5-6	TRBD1	CASSPGTGVYNEQFF	TGTGCCAGCAGCCCGGGGACAGGGGTCTACAATGAGCAGTTCTTC
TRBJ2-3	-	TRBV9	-	CASSGGVRTDTQYF	TGTGCCAGCAGCGGGGGGGTACGCACAGATACGCAGTATTTT
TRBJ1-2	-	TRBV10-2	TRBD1	CASSESGQGFGYTF	TGCGCCAGCAGTGAGTCGGGACAGGGTTTCGGCTACACCTTC